This T cell receptor beta chain emerged from a study of T cells in localized non-small cell lung cancer. Study-wide points: Among blood samples, higher T cell density accompanied longer overall survival. Appearances in adjacent lung were noted for a median approximately 61 of the top 100 tumor clones.

Of note for this clone: Its cognate antigen is unknown.

TCRdb keeps only in-frame clones here, not all; method: immunoSEQ multiplex PCR. This table holds about 79,000 clones, 85% to 90% found once. CDR3 size: 17 residues. Trimming at V came to 2 bases and at J to 7 bases, leaving 9 bases not matched to a gene. Germline assignment: CDR1 SGHNT and CDR2 YYREEE (reference sequence). The source material was peripheral blood, sampled before any cancer treatment. The TCR sequence derives from a woman aged 35 to 70 with stage I squamous cell lung carcinoma. The chain joins TRBV5-4 to TRBJ2-1; 13 nucleotides agree with TRBD2. The CDR3 DNA reads as TGTGCCAGCAGCTTTGGACTAGCGGGGGCCCCGAGGAATGAGCAGTTCTTC. This sequence encodes CASSFGLAGAPRNEQFF.